This T cell receptor beta chain emerged from a study of blood T cell repertoires in COVID-19. Study-wide context: The United States, Italy and Spain provided the acute and convalescent COVID-19 samples. T cells, B-cell-depleted T cells, or PBMCs provided the cDNA or gDNA that served as material.

Original analysis: Quantification of nucleated cells was approximated via reference gene primer amplification. Repertoires were generated with immunoSEQ multiplex PCR, while TCRdb's copy carries only in-frame clones and drops some. D and trimming come from the DNA, and the V and J calls and clone size come from that table. The table has about 140,000 clones, about nine tenths seen once. This CDR3 comprises 14 residues. V dropped 6 bases and J dropped 2; count of bases not matched to a gene: 6. Germline CDR1 reads SGHAT; CDR2 reads FQNNGV. The clonotype was recovered from a woman of 80 years or more with acute or convalescent COVID-19. This chain joins TRBV11-2 and TRBJ2-7; 8 bases agree with TRBD1. The source material was peripheral blood. The CDR3 nucleotides are TGTGCCAGCAGTTCAGGACAGGGACCCTACGAGCAGTACTTC. It is translated as CASSSGQGPYEQYF. Full variable domain (rest looked up from reference TRBV11-2 and TRBJ2-7): EAGVAQSPRYKIIEKRQSVAFWCNPISGHATLYWYQQILGQGPKLLIQFQNNGVVDDSQLPKDRFSAERLKGVDSTLKIQPAKLEDSAVYLCASSSGQGPYEQYFGPGTRLTVT.